This passage covers 5 T cell receptor beta chains from one sample sequenced in a study of intratumoral heterogeneity in liver cancer. The method was immunoSEQ multiplex PCR; TCRdb's version includes in-frame clones alone and lacks a portion of them. This sample has about 5,900 clones, with approximately 62% found just once. The starting material was tumor-adjacent normal tissue, obtained before any cancer treatment. Every receptor here comes from a man in his 70s with hepatocellular carcinoma.

This sequence joins TRBV10-3 and TRBJ1-2; D uncertain. This CDR3 is built from 11 residues. The germline V gene has CDR1 ENHRY and CDR2 SYGVKD. V was clipped by 11 bases and J by 4 bases, with 11 bases between them. The CDR3 DNA is TGTGCCTCCCAAACGTTCTATGGCTACACCTTC. It specifies CASQTFYGYTF.

This chain links TRBV27 with TRBJ2-1; TRBD2 matches at 11 bases. CDR1 is MNHEY, CDR2 SMNVEV, per germline (reference sequence). The CDR3 is made up of 15 amino acids. The V and J ends lost 4 bases and 6 bases, in that order; junction bases with no gene match: 5. The CDR3 reads CASSSGTSGSNEQFF. In DNA form, the CDR3 reads TGTGCCAGCAGTTCCGGGACTAGCGGCTCCAATGAGCAGTTCTTC.

The rearrangement joins TRBV2 to TRBJ2-7; 12 bases line up with TRBD2. This CDR3 is built from 16 residues. Germline loops: CDR1 SNHLY, CDR2 FYNNEI. Trimming at V came to 6 bases and at J to 3 bases, leaving 9 bases not matched to a gene. DNA of the CDR3: TGTGCCAGCAGAAGATCTAGCGGGGGGGGACTCTACGAGCAGTACTTC. This encodes CASRRSSGGGLYEQYF. Full variable domain (remainder filled in from reference TRBV2 and TRBJ2-7): EPEVTQTPSHQVTQMGQEVILRCVPISNHLYFYWYRQILGQKVEFLVSFYNNEISEKSEIFDDQFSVERPDGSNFTLKIRSTKLEDSAMYFCASRRSSGGGLYEQYFGPGTRLTVT.

This rearrangement joins TRBV19 to TRBJ2-2; 7 bases match TRBD2. Looked up from germline, CDR1 is LNHDA and CDR2 is SQIVND (reference sequence). The CDR3 covers 17 residues. Germline trimming cut 5 bases from V and 3 bases from J; bases unmatched to any gene: 12. The CDR3 coding sequence is TGTGCCAGTAGTTTCCCTGATGGGAGGGCCGACACCGGGGAGCTGTTTTTT. As protein: CASSFPDGRADTGELFF.

This chain uses TRBV5-1 with TRBJ2-5; D possibly uses TRBD1 or TRBD2 (6 bases each). The length of the CDR3 is 14 residues. The V and J ends lost 0 bases and 5 bases respectively, with 11 bases between them. Looked up from germline, CDR1 is SGHRS and CDR2 is YFSETQ. CDR3 in DNA: TGCGCCAGCAGCTTGGCAGGGGCGGGGGAGACCCAGTACTTC. Its translation is CASSLAGAGETQYF.